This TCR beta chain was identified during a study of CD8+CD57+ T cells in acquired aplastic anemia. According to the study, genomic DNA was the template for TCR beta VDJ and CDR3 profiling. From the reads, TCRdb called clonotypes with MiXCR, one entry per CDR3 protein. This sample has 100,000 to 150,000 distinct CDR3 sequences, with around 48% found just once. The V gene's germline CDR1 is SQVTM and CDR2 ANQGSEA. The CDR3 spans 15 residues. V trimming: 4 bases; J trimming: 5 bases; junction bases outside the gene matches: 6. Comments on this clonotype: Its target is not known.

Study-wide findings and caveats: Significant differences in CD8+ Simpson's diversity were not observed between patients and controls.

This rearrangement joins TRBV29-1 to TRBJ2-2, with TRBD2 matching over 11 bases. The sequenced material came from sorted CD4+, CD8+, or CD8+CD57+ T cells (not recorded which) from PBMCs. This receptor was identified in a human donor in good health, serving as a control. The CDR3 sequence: CSVATRLAGTGELFF. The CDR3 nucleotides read TGCAGCGTTGCGACTCGACTAGCGGGGACCGGGGAGCTGTTTTTT.